This section outlines one TCR beta chain sequence together with its context. The data stem from a study of blood T cell repertoires in COVID-19. Study information: Some COVID-19 samples were acute and others convalescent; all came from the United States, Italy and Spain. T cells, B-cell-depleted T cells, or PBMCs supplied cDNA or gDNA.

Germline V lookup: CDR1 WSHSY, CDR2 SAAADI. CDR3 length equals 15 residues. V lost 11 bases and J lost 1; bases outside the gene matches: 9. Per the study methods: Amplification from reference gene primers served as the basis for estimated nucleated cell counts. The protocol was immunoSEQ multiplex PCR, while the TCRdb copy is restricted to in-frame clones and leaves out a portion. The V and J calls and the clone size are those of that table, but D and trimming were determined from the DNA. The sample holds about 130,000 clones, around 76% seen once. The chain employs TRBV10-2 and TRBJ1-5; TRBD1 aligns across 9 bases. This sequence was found in a human donor in a cohort sampled during active COVID-19. The sample comprised peripheral blood. The CDR3 protein is CASGQGRMSNQPQHF. CDR3 nucleotides: TGCGCCTCCGGACAGGGGAGGATGAGCAATCAGCCCCAGCATTTT.